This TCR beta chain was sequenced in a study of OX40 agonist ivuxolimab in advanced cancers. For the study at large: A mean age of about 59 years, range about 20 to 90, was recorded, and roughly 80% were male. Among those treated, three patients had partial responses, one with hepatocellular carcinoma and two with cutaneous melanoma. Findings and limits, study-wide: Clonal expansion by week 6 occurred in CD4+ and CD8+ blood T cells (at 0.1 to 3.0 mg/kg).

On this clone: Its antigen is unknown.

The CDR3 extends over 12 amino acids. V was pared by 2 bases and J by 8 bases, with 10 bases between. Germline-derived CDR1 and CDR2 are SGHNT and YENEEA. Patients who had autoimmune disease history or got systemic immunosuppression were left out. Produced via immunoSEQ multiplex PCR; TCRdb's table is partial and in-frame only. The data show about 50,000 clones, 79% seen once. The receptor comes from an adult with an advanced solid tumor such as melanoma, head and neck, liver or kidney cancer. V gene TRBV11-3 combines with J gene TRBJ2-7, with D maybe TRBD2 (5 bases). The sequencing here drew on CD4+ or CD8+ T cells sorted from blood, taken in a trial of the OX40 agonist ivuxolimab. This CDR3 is CASSLTDSKQYF. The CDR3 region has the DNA TGTGCCAGCAGCTTAACGGACTCTAAGCAGTACTTC. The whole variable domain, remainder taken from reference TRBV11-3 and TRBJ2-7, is EAGVVQSPRYKIIEKKQPVAFWCNPISGHNTLYWYLQNLGQGPELLIRYENEEAVDDSQLPKDRFSAERLKGVDSTLKIQPAELGDSAVYLCASSLTDSKQYFGPGTRLTVT.